This TCR beta chain appears in the sequencing data of a study of blood T cell repertoires in COVID-19. Study-level information: Samples representing acute and convalescent COVID-19 were sourced from the United States, Italy and Spain.

The V end lost 2 bases, the J end lost 6 bases, and 10 bases lay between the germline ends. The CDR3 is made up of 13 amino acids. As processed by the authors: Estimated nucleated cell counts came from reference gene primer amplification. The method was immunoSEQ multiplex PCR; TCRdb's version includes in-frame clones alone and lacks a portion of them. D and trimming were read from the DNA, whereas the V and J calls and clone size are those reported in that table. The sample has about 220,000 clones; about 87% are singletons. Everyone who took part was roughly 18 to 100 years old, and they came from about two dozen US areas. Cohorts were based on clinical histories the participants reported.

The rearrangement joins TRBV12-3 or TRBV12-4 to TRBJ1-2, with D hard to call. Specimen: PBMCs or T cells enriched from blood (not recorded which). The receptor was isolated from a woman under 40 who had recovered from COVID-19. The CDR3 sequence is CASSLRQAHGYTF. The CDR3 bases are TGTGCCAGCAGTTTAAGGCAGGCCCATGGCTACACCTTC.